This entry describes one T cell receptor beta chain. The specificity of this receptor is unknown. The input lacks base qualities; no much larger clone sits a single base away. For CDR1 and CDR2, the germline V gene lists SQVTM and ANQGSEA. Including cysteine and phenylalanine, the CDR3 has 17 amino acids. Only the CDR3 region is kept as DNA, spanning 51 bases read in frame from base 1. For this chain, trimming is 1 base at the V end and 0 bases at the J end, and the number of junction bases without a gene match is 9. This specimen comes from a study of blood T cell repertoires in COVID-19 (dated by TCRdb to 2019 to 2021). As for the study more broadly: Samples covering the acute and convalescent phases of COVID-19 were provided by collaborators in the United States, Italy and Spain. The material from the prospective study consisted of cDNA or gDNA derived from T cells, B-cell-depleted T cells, or PBMCs. The dataset comprised deeply sampled blood TCRbeta repertoires from subjects exposed to, actively infected with, or recovered from COVID-19. A de-identified subject ID, COVID-19 status, age in years and sex were almost always included in the sample metadata. The samples were drawn from two sources: the first 160 participants of the ongoing ImmuneRACE study, and over 1,000 subjects contributed by 6 global collaborators. Where available, HLA class I and class II types were obtained from metadata supplied by the sample provider rather than from assay-based typing. The repertoires were made available in a free public database intended to serve as a resource for research on the immune response to SARS-CoV-2.

The immunoSEQ Assay, a bias-controlled multiplex PCR, was used to amplify TCRbeta CDR3 regions from genomic DNA. In the original analysis: Within the assay, amplification of reference gene primers was used to estimate how many nucleated cells each sample contained. To quantify the absolute abundance of each unique TCRbeta CDR3 rearrangement, sequence reads were collapsed and filtered. For each sample, productive Simpson clonality was calculated by taking the square root of Simpson's diversity index across productive rearrangements. Held by TCRdb, this immuneACCESS table contains in-frame sequences only and omits some clones. Under half of the omission traces to an unresolved V gene where checked; the cause of the rest is unknown. V, J and clone size derive from that table, while D and trimming were established from the DNA sequence. The sample data list some 87,000 clones, and about 82% of these were observed just once. The leading ten clones occupy approximately 12% of the sample.

Each collaborating institution followed its own protocols to collect whole blood in K2EDTA tubes. For TCRbeta analysis, collaborators shipped samples as frozen whole blood, isolated PBMCs, or DNA extracted from either of those sample types. Overall study outcomes, separate from this receptor: Clinical and demographic metadata were provided uncurated, with the amount varying by source and participant.

What was sequenced was peripheral blood. Recombination joined TRBV29-1 with TRBJ2-3; 8 nucleotides in the junction match TRBD2. The TCR originated in a woman in her 70s with active or convalescent COVID-19. Read as DNA, the sequence is TGCAGCGTTGAAGTAGCGGGACTCTTGACTAGCACAGATACGCAGTATTTT. Its coded protein is CSVEVAGLLTSTDTQYF.